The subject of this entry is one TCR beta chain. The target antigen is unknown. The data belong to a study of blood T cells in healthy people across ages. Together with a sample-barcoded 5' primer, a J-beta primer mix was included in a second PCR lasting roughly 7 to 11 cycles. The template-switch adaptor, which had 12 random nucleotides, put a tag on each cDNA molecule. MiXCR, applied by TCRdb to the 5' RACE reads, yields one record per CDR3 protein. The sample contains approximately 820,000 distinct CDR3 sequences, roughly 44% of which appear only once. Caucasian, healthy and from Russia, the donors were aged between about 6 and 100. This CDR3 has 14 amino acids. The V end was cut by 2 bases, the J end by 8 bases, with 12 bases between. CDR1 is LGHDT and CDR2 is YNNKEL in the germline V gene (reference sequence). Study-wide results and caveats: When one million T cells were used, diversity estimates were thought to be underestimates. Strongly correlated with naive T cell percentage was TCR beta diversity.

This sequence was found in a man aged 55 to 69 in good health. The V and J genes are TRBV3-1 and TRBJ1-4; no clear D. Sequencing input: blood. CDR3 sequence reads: CASSQMTADEKLFF. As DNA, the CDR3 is TGTGCCAGCAGCCAAATGACGGCAGACGAAAAACTGTTTTTT.